A single sample is the source of the 25 T cell receptor beta chains below, sequenced in a study of blood T cell repertoires in COVID-19. The repertoire was sequenced with immunoSEQ multiplex PCR; TCRdb's copy has only in-frame clones and lacks some. The table has 200,000 to 250,000 clones, around 88% seen once. Sequencing was done on a sample of peripheral blood. The receptors were sampled from a woman aged 25-40 years who had recovered from COVID-19.

V and J are TRBV4-3 and TRBJ1-2; D possibly corresponds to TRBD1 (6 bases). Germline assignment: CDR1 LGHNA and CDR2 YSLEER. The CDR3 is 14 amino acids. Trimming pared 1 base from V and 8 bases from J, leaving 14 bases between. CDR3: CASSQVRGLGGYTF. CDR3 sequence (DNA): TGCGCCAGCAGCCAAGTCAGGGGTTTAGGAGGCTACACCTTC.

This sequence joins TRBV18 and TRBJ2-2; weak D call: TRBD2 (5 bases). The V end lost 2 bases, the J end lost 4 bases, and 8 bases lay between the germline ends. This CDR3 has 14 amino acids. CDR1 KGHSH and CDR2 LQKENI come from the germline V gene. Written as DNA, the CDR3 is TGTGCCAGCTCACCAGGGAGATCCACCGGGGAGCTGTTTTTT. Protein product: CASSPGRSTGELFF.

V and J are TRBV30 and TRBJ2-1; possibly TRBD1 for D (6 bases). V was clipped by 2 bases and J by 0 bases, with 11 bases between them. Germline V gene data show CDR1 as GTSNPN and CDR2 as SVGIG (reference sequence). The CDR3 loop spans 15 amino acids. CDR3: CAWSQGQNSYNEQFF. DNA for the CDR3: TGTGCCTGGAGTCAAGGACAGAACTCCTACAATGAGCAGTTCTTC.

The chain couples TRBV27 to TRBJ2-7; tentative D call: TRBD2 (6 bases). This CDR3 contains 14 residues. V was trimmed by 3 bases and J by 0 bases, leaving 9 bases between them. Per the germline V gene, CDR1 is MNHEY and CDR2 is SMNVEV (reference sequence). CDR3 residues: CASSLLASSYEQYF. The CDR3 DNA reads TGTGCCAGCAGTTTGCTAGCGAGCTCCTACGAGCAGTACTTC.

The chain has TRBV6-5 and TRBJ1-2; D remains ambiguous. CDR1 and CDR2 (germline): MNHEY, SVGAGI. Trimming left V 0 bases short and J 4 bases short, with 15 bases between. The CDR3 is made up of 16 amino acids. DNA of the CDR3: TGTGCCAGCAGTTACTCGACGGAGGGCACGGGCTATGGCTACACCTTC. Its translation is CASSYSTEGTGYGYTF.

This rearrangement joins TRBV7-9 to TRBJ1-6; maybe TRBD1 (6 bases). The CDR3 covers 15 residues. The germline CDR1 and CDR2 sequences are SEHNR and FQNEAQ (reference sequence). V was shortened by 4 bases and J by 6 bases, with 13 bases between the two germline ends. In nucleotides, the CDR3 is TGTGCCAGCAGCTCTAGGACAGCTCCTAATTCACCCCTCCACTTT. It specifies CASSSRTAPNSPLHF.

The rearrangement joins TRBV5-1 to TRBJ1-2; D possibly corresponds to TRBD1 (5 bases). CDR1 is SGHRS, CDR2 YFSETQ, per germline. The CDR3 is made up of 17 amino acids. Trimming removed 2 bases from V and 2 bases from J, with 19 bases in between. In DNA, the CDR3 is TGCGCCAGCAGCTTTGAAGGGAGGGGTGGCCTAAACTATGGCTACACCTTC. Residues: CASSFEGRGGLNYGYTF.

The gene calls are TRBV7-9 and TRBJ1-1, with D perhaps matching TRBD1 (5 bases). V lost 1 base, J lost 11 bases, and 14 bases lay in between. Germline lookup yields CDR1 SEHNR and CDR2 FQNEAQ (reference sequence). The CDR3 runs 13 residues. This chain's CDR3 is CASSLDSQELAFF. CDR3 DNA sequence: TGTGCCAGCAGCTTAGATTCACAGGAGTTGGCTTTCTTT.

The V call is TRBV12-3 or TRBV12-4, the J call TRBJ2-7, with TRBD2 matching 8 bases. J gave up 6 bases and V 5 bases, and 6 bases lay outside the gene matches. This CDR3 is 13 amino acids long. The CDR3 region is CASSPGLVGEQYF. CDR3 sequence (DNA): TGTGCCAGCAGTCCGGGACTAGTGGGCGAGCAGTACTTC.

V and J are TRBV15 and TRBJ1-1; tentatively, D is TRBD1 (5 bases). The ends were cut back, 2 bases at V and 0 bases at J, with 10 bases in the middle. CDR3 length: 15 amino acids. Per germline, CDR1 LNHNV and CDR2 YYDKDF (reference sequence). CDR3 in DNA: TGTGCCACCAGCAGAACAGGAGCGATGAACACTGAAGCTTTCTTT. It is translated as CATSRTGAMNTEAFF.

This chain uses TRBV11-2 with TRBJ1-3; the match to TRBD1 covers 7 bases. Germline loops: CDR1 SGHAT, CDR2 FQNNGV. Trimming cost V 6 bases and J 0 bases; bases outside gene matches: 11. The CDR3 length is 17 residues. The CDR3 sequence is CASRHWGQTISGNTIYF. In DNA form, the CDR3 reads TGTGCCAGCAGACATTGGGGACAGACGATCTCTGGAAACACCATATATTTT.

The V and J genes are TRBV10-1 and TRBJ1-5; no definite D call. This CDR3 is 14 amino acids long. V lost 7 bases to trimming and J lost 9 bases, with 19 bases between them. The germline gives CDR1 WNHNN, CDR2 SYGVQD (reference sequence). The CDR3 protein is CASTPREARGPQHF. CDR3 nucleotides: TGCGCCAGCACCCCTCGGGAGGCTCGAGGGCCCCAGCATTTT.

This rearrangement joins TRBV4-3 to TRBJ2-7, with D possibly matching TRBD2 (5 bases). CDR1 is LGHNA and CDR2 is YSLEER in the germline V gene. This CDR3 has 15 amino acids. The V and J ends lost 1 base and 3 bases respectively, with 13 bases between them. CDR3 region: CASSQGAGSYYEQYF. DNA of the CDR3: TGCGCCAGCAGCCAAGGGGCGGGCTCCTACTACGAGCAGTACTTC.

A word on this clone: The junction differs from germline at one of its ends, possibly a read error. The chain recombines TRBV5-8 with TRBJ2-5; D may be TRBD2 (5 bases). The germline V gene encodes CDR1 SGHTS and CDR2 YDEGEE. This CDR3 is built from 16 residues. CDR3 nucleotide sequence: TGTGCCAGCAGTTTGGGTCACGGGGTCCCCCAAGAGACCCAGTACTTC. It translates to CASSLGHGVPQETQYF.

The chain recombines TRBV2 with TRBJ2-7; the D gene is possibly TRBD2 (6 bases). The CDR3 totals 15 residues. The V end was cut by 7 bases, the J end by 5 bases, with 21 bases between. The germline CDR1 and CDR2 sequences are SNHLY and FYNNEI. CDR3 in amino acids: CASKPWGVSSNEQYF. The CDR3 DNA reads as TGTGCCAGCAAGCCCTGGGGGGTATCATCCAACGAGCAGTACTTC.

The chain uses TRBV11-2 and TRBJ2-1, with TRBD1 matching over 12 bases. The CDR3 spans 17 residues. The ends lost 4 bases at V and 1 base at J; junction bases unmatched: 5. CDR1 SGHAT and CDR2 FQNNGV come from the germline V gene. CDR3: CASSSGDRGQSYNEQFF. CDR3 DNA sequence: TGTGCCAGCAGCTCGGGGGACAGGGGGCAATCCTACAATGAGCAGTTCTTC.

The chain is built from TRBV4-2 and TRBJ1-1; 7 positions agree with TRBD1. After removal of 2 bases from V and 8 bases from J, the junction contained 2 bases not matched to a gene. The CDR3 runs 12 residues. The germline gives CDR1 LGHNA, CDR2 YNFKEQ. This chain's CDR3 is CASSQQQGEAFF. In DNA, the CDR3 is TGTGCCAGCAGCCAACAACAGGGGGAAGCTTTCTTT.

V gene TRBV7-9 combines with J gene TRBJ2-2; the match to TRBD2 covers 8 bases. Germline assignment: CDR1 SEHNR and CDR2 FQNEAQ (reference sequence). The CDR3 is 17 residues long. With V trimmed by 5 bases and J by 3 bases, 11 bases remained unmatched. CDR3 sequence (DNA): TGTGCCAGCAGCCAAAATAAGCGGGGGCCTCACACCGGGGAGCTGTTTTTT. It is translated as CASSQNKRGPHTGELFF.

V usage is TRBV29-1 and J usage is TRBJ1-2; 7 bases map to TRBD1. The CDR3 is 14 amino acids. V gave up 4 bases and J gave up 4 bases; unmatched junction bases: 9. CDR1 and CDR2 (germline): SQVTM, ANQGSEA. CDR3 protein: CSVVEIRDSYGYTF. The CDR3 DNA follows: TGCAGCGTTGTGGAAATCCGGGACAGCTATGGCTACACCTTC.

CDR3 bases: TGTGCCGGAGGGGGCCGGAACACCATATATTTT. Protein sequence: CAGGGRNTIYF. V usage is TRBV30 and J usage is TRBJ1-3; 7 positions match TRBD1. CDR3 size: 11 residues. Trimming removed 8 bases from V and 7 bases from J; junction bases left unmatched: 5. Looked up from germline, CDR1 is GTSNPN and CDR2 is SVGIG (reference sequence).

This clone was detected once. The rearrangement uses TRBV5-1 and TRBJ1-3, with a tentative D call TRBD1 (6 bases). Trimming shortened V by 6 bases and J by 2 bases, and 15 bases separated the two germline ends. The CDR3 totals 15 residues. Germline V CDR1 and CDR2: SGHRS, YFSETQ. DNA for the CDR3: TGCGCCAGCAAATTGGGGGGGCAAACTGGAAACACCATATATTTT. Translated: CASKLGGQTGNTIYF.

J is TRBJ2-7 and V is TRBV9, with 11 nucleotides matching TRBD1. This CDR3 spans 14 amino acids. Germline V lookup: CDR1 SGDLS, CDR2 YYNGEE. Trimming took 2 bases from V and 5 from J; bases not matched to a gene: 3. The CDR3 DNA reads as TGTGCCAGCAGCGTGGGACAGGGGGACAACGAGCAGTACTTC. As protein: CASSVGQGDNEQYF.

The chain links TRBV13 to TRBJ1-2; TRBD1 is a possible D gene (6 bases). The V gene lost 0 bases and the J gene lost 6 bases, with 14 bases spanning the gap. The CDR3 is 15 residues long. Germline CDR1 and CDR2: PRHDT and FYEKMQ (reference sequence). The CDR3: CASSLGGQGQDGYTF. As DNA, the CDR3 is TGTGCCAGCAGCTTAGGGGGTCAGGGGCAGGATGGCTACACCTTC.

The chain couples TRBV6-5 to TRBJ1-5; a possible D gene is TRBD1 (5 bases). Between the trimmed V and J ends, which lost 0 bases and 6 bases, there was a span of 12 bases. Germline-derived CDR1 and CDR2 are MNHEY and SVGAGI. The CDR3 runs 15 residues. The CDR3 loop reads CASSYSGGEGQPQHF. The CDR3 DNA follows: TGTGCCAGCAGTTACTCGGGAGGGGAGGGTCAGCCCCAGCATTTT.

The gene calls are TRBV12-3 or TRBV12-4 and TRBJ2-7, with D uncertain. The CDR3 sequence is 11 residues long. Between the trimmed V and J ends, which lost 3 bases and 6 bases, there was a span of 6 bases. The CDR3 here is CASSLAGEQYF. The CDR3 DNA sequence: TGTGCCAGCAGTTTGGCAGGCGAGCAGTACTTC.